This is a list of T cell receptor beta chains from one sample in a study of T cell responses to AZD1222 COVID-19 vaccine. Sequencing was performed with immunoSEQ multiplex PCR; in TCRdb, only in-frame clones are kept and a portion is missing. The table records roughly 50,000 clones, 89% of them present only once. Sequenced here: peripheral blood, sampled 28 days after the second AZD1222 dose. Receptors were obtained from an adult who received the AZD1222 COVID-19 vaccine. Both conserved end residues are part of each CDR3.

J,V,CDR3
TRBJ2-2,TRBV25-1,CASSESTGELFF
TRBJ2-7,TRBV27,CASRLGRLYEQYF
TRBJ2-7,TRBV5-1,CASSQPTRSSEQYF
TRBJ2-7,TRBV28,CASSSSGQRYEQYF
TRBJ2-2,TRBV9,CASSVDAGGSTGELFF
TRBJ2-7,TRBV10-1,CASSPRTGGGYEQYF
TRBJ1-1,TRBV18,CASSPTEARGWNTEAFF
TRBJ1-2,TRBV28,CASTLGGGHGNYGYTF
TRBJ2-7,TRBV28,CASRDNTREQYF
TRBJ1-1,TRBV12-3/TRBV12-4,CASTAYRGTEAFF
TRBJ1-6,TRBV19,CASRGTGNSPLHF
TRBJ1-2,TRBV24-1,CATSGPDQGGGYTF
TRBJ2-1,TRBV3-1/TRBV3-2,CASSQDRVGEQFF
TRBJ2-1,TRBV11-3,CASSLVGDSKDEQFF
TRBJ1-2,TRBV30,CAWSSGTGAYGYTF
TRBJ2-7,TRBV7-9,CASSSTGTGAGSMYF
TRBJ1-5,TRBV4-2,CASSQDLPNQPQHF
TRBJ2-3,TRBV30,CAWSLGQGFTDTQYF
TRBJ2-7,TRBV30,CAWSGDGGEQYF
TRBJ1-6,TRBV27,CASSETDRYSPTNSPLHF
TRBJ2-1,TRBV6-2/TRBV6-3,CASSYTARTSNEQFF
TRBJ2-2,TRBV2,CASRVHPNTGELFF
TRBJ1-3,TRBV27,CASRGTGVYGNTIYF
TRBJ2-1,TRBV19,CASSPTTRYNEQFF
TRBJ1-5,TRBV19,CASSPQGLGGQPQHF
TRBJ1-2,TRBV5-1,CASSLAPDRADYGYTF
TRBJ1-1,TRBV11-2,CASSLWWNTEAFF
TRBJ2-3,TRBV29-1,CSVPSGSHPDTQYF
TRBJ1-4,TRBV5-8,CASSFGQGWANEKLFF
TRBJ2-7,TRBV29-1,CSVEDRRGQTYEQYF
TRBJ2-6,TRBV5-4,CASSLAGANVLTF
TRBJ2-7,TRBV19,CASRSLAGGPYEQYF
TRBJ2-1,TRBV5-6,CASSSSGQIYNEQFF
TRBJ2-3,TRBV7-2,CASSFGQGEIDTQYF
TRBJ2-7,TRBV7-9,CASSPSGSSYEQYF
TRBJ1-2,TRBV29-1,CSVSGGINYGYTF
TRBJ2-1,TRBV5-4,CASSPGQGIWNEQFF
TRBJ2-5,TRBV9,CASSATSGQETQYF
TRBJ2-7,TRBV10-3,CAISDPTGSSYEQYF
TRBJ2-3,TRBV5-1,CASSLDGSADTQYF
TRBJ1-6,TRBV7-8,CASSPVRDSPLHF
TRBJ2-7,TRBV28,CASSLEGKPYEQYF
TRBJ2-1,TRBV29-1,CSVEGRLNNEQFF
TRBJ2-7,TRBV30,CAWSVRTSPLYEQYF
TRBJ2-2,TRBV19,CASSMLGRDTGELFF
TRBJ2-3,TRBV12-3/TRBV12-4,CASSPSLSDTQYF
TRBJ2-1,TRBV24-1,CATSDPLSDGYNEQFF
TRBJ2-3,TRBV4-1,CASSQGIIAGRTPTDTQYF
TRBJ2-1,TRBV6-4,CASTEGAGAHNEQFF
TRBJ2-1,TRBV6-5,CASSSGTSRHNEQFF
TRBJ2-5,TRBV2,CASSDFGGETQYF
TRBJ1-5,TRBV10-3,CAISPDSLGNQPQHF
TRBJ2-5,TRBV18,CASSPVVGPQETQYF
TRBJ1-2,TRBV7-2,CASSLAGQVRNGYTF
TRBJ1-3,TRBV5-1,CASSLHSRDTISGNTIYF
TRBJ2-6,TRBV27,CASTTGSRSGANVLTF
TRBJ2-1,TRBV7-6,CASSLIPGAAYNEQFF
TRBJ2-7,TRBV2,CASSTRDFRLF
TRBJ2-2,TRBV13,CASKSPGVNTGELFF